Presented here are 32 T cell receptor beta chains from one specimen sequenced in a study of blood T cell repertoires in COVID-19. Method: immunoSEQ multiplex PCR; TCRdb's copy keeps in-frame clones and lacks some. The repertoire has tens of thousands of clones, approximately 79% of them found once; the top ten carry about 31%. The sequencing input was peripheral blood. The receptors shown here come from a human donor in a cohort sampled during active COVID-19.

The CDR3 nucleotides are TGTGCCAGCAGCCAAGGGCGGGGTGGAAACACCATATATTTT. This encodes CASSQGRGGNTIYF. V is TRBV3-1 (or the pseudogene TRBV3-2) and J is TRBJ1-3; D remains ambiguous. CDR3 size: 14 residues. The V end was cut by 1 base, the J end by 3 bases, with 7 bases between. CDR1 LGHDT and CDR2 YNNKEL come from the germline V gene (reference sequence).

In its sample, this clone was seen once. V and J are TRBV2 and TRBJ2-1, with TRBD1 as a possible D gene (6 bases). Per germline, CDR1 SNHLY and CDR2 FYNNEI. Trimming took off 7 bases at V and 7 bases at J, with 20 bases between the two ends. The CDR3 has 15 residues. In DNA form, the CDR3 reads TGTGCCAGCAACCTGATAAGACAGGAGTTAAATGAGCAGTTCTTC. Amino acids: CASNLIRQELNEQFF. Using reference TRBV2 and TRBJ2-1 for the parts outside the CDR3, the full variable domain is EPEVTQTPSHQVTQMGQEVILRCVPISNHLYFYWYRQILGQKVEFLVSFYNNEISEKSEIFDDQFSVERPDGSNFTLKIRSTKLEDSAMYFCASNLIRQELNEQFFGPGTRLTVL.

The chain couples TRBV28 to TRBJ2-7; TRBD2 agrees at 7 bases. The CDR3 runs to 12 residues. Germline CDR1 and CDR2: MDHEN and SYDVKM. Losses at the gene ends were 3 bases for V and 4 bases for J; bases not matched to a gene: 0. The CDR3 DNA sequence: TGTGCCAGCAGTTTGGGAGGGTACGAGCAGTACTTC. The encoded protein is CASSLGGYEQYF.

The V and J genes are TRBV28 and TRBJ2-3, with D tentatively TRBD1 (6 bases). V was shortened by 5 bases and J by 3 bases, with 21 bases between the two germline ends. CDR1 MDHEN and CDR2 SYDVKM come from the germline V gene. There are 17 residues in the CDR3. The CDR3 nucleotides read TGTGCCAGCAGTCCTCTCCGGGGACAACCAAGGACAGATACGCAGTATTTT. As protein: CASSPLRGQPRTDTQYF.

V is TRBV19 and J is TRBJ1-5; 10 bases are shared with TRBD1. Germline loops: CDR1 LNHDA, CDR2 SQIVND (reference sequence). Trimming removed 1 base from V and 2 bases from J; junction bases left unmatched: 8. The CDR3 runs to 18 residues. Here the CDR3 reads CASSIGTGGGSGNQPQHF. The CDR3 nucleotides read TGTGCCAGTAGTATAGGGACAGGGGGAGGAAGTGGCAATCAGCCCCAGCATTTT.

V and J are TRBV10-3 and TRBJ2-7; tentative D call: TRBD2 (6 bases). The CDR3 spans 11 residues. Germline CDR1 is ENHRY and CDR2 is SYGVKD. The V gene lost 11 bases and the J gene lost 10 bases, with 18 bases spanning the gap. The CDR3, as DNA: TGTGCCGCTAGTGGAGGGCAAGATCAGTACTTC. Its translation: CAASGGQDQYF.

The J gene is TRBJ2-7, the V gene TRBV2; D call uncertain. Trimming took off 2 bases at V and 6 bases at J, with 5 bases between the two ends. The CDR3 has 11 amino acids. Germline assignment: CDR1 SNHLY and CDR2 FYNNEI. CDR3 nucleotide sequence: TGTGCCAGCAGTGAAACTGGCGAGCAGTACTTC. Translating gives CASSETGEQYF.

This clone was detected only once. The chain joins TRBV19 to TRBJ2-7, with TRBD2 as a possible D gene (6 bases). Germline V gene lookup returns CDR1 LNHDA and CDR2 SQIVND (reference sequence). Deletions cut 5 bases from V and 12 bases from J, with 14 bases between. The CDR3 consists of 11 residues. CDR3 residues: CASSGTWRWYF. The CDR3 nucleotides read TGTGCCAGTAGTGGGACTTGGAGGTGGTACTTC.

This clone has just a few counts. V is TRBV2 and J is TRBJ1-5; TRBD1 matches at 9 bases. The CDR3 spans 15 residues. V lost 6 bases, J lost 2 bases, and 5 bases stayed unmatched. Looked up from germline, CDR1 is SNHLY and CDR2 is FYNNEI. The CDR3 DNA is TGTGCCAGCAGGCAACAGGGGGCGCGCAATCAGCCCCAGCATTTT. It translates to CASRQQGARNQPQHF.

The V call is TRBV13, the J call TRBJ2-5; D remains ambiguous. Germline lookup yields CDR1 PRHDT and CDR2 FYEKMQ (reference sequence). The germline V and J ends were trimmed by 3 bases and 2 bases, with 7 bases remaining between them. The CDR3 totals 13 residues. CDR3 nucleotide sequence: TGTGCCAGCAGCTTTACCCGGCAAGAGACCCAGTACTTC. Residues: CASSFTRQETQYF.

The V gene is TRBV6-5, the J gene TRBJ1-2, with D possibly TRBD1 on 5 matching bases. The V gene lost 7 bases and the J gene lost 7 bases, with 19 bases spanning the gap. The CDR3 contains 14 residues. In germline, CDR1 is MNHEY, CDR2 SVGAGI. CDR3 in DNA: TGTGCCAGCAAGGAACAGGCAAGAACTGCTGGCTACACCTTC. It specifies CASKEQARTAGYTF.

The chain carries TRBV19 and TRBJ1-1; the D is unclear. Germline CDR1 reads LNHDA; CDR2 reads SQIVND (reference sequence). Trimming cost V 1 base and J 4 bases, with 13 bases left between them. This CDR3 has 15 residues. The CDR3 coding sequence is TGTGCCAGTAGTATAGGGCGGGCCTTGAGCACTGAAGCTTTCTTT. Its protein is CASSIGRALSTEAFF.

On this clone itself: One end of the junction fails to match germline, which may point to a read error. The V call is TRBV6-5, the J call TRBJ1-4; D remains unclear. Germline CDR1 reads MNHEY; CDR2 reads SVGAGI. This CDR3 spans 15 amino acids. The CDR3 reads CASSDSGYRSEKLFF. The CDR3 DNA follows: TGTGCCAGCAGTGACTCGGGCTACCGTTCGGAAAAACTGTTTTTT.

This sequence joins TRBV5-4 and TRBJ2-1; TRBD2 might be the D (6 bases). The CDR3 has 14 amino acids. V was pared by 4 bases and J by 3 bases, with 11 bases between. The germline V gene has CDR1 SGHNT and CDR2 YYREEE (reference sequence). CDR3 bases: TGTGCCAGCAGCACCGGGACTCACTACAATGAGCAGTTCTTC. Residues: CASSTGTHYNEQFF.

V gene TRBV11-2 combines with J gene TRBJ2-1; unclear D gene. CDR3 length equals 14 residues. Germline V gene lookup returns CDR1 SGHAT and CDR2 FQNNGV. The germline V and J ends were trimmed by 0 bases and 5 bases, with 8 bases remaining between them. In DNA, the CDR3 is TGTGCCAGCAGCTTAGATTTCGCGAACAATGAGCAGTTCTTC. Its translation is CASSLDFANNEQFF.

This clone was detected a few times. V gene TRBV9 combines with J gene TRBJ1-1; 7 nucleotides match TRBD1. The length of the CDR3 is 16 residues. From germline, CDR1 is SGDLS and CDR2 YYNGEE. V lost 0 bases to trimming and J lost 5 bases; unmatched junction nucleotides: 10. CDR3 coding DNA: TGTGCCAGCAGCGTAGGCGGAGGACAGGCGGGGACTGAAGCTTTCTTT. Amino acid sequence: CASSVGGGQAGTEAFF.

V is TRBV7-9 and J is TRBJ2-5; the D is unclear. The CDR3 has 12 amino acids. Germline CDR1 is SEHNR and CDR2 is FQNEAQ (reference sequence). V dropped 5 bases and J dropped 5 bases, with 9 bases sitting between them. The CDR3 sequence: CASSQSLETQYF. The CDR3 nucleotides are TGTGCCAGCAGCCAGTCGTTGGAGACCCAGTACTTC.

The chain couples TRBV2 to TRBJ2-2, with TRBD2 matching over 9 bases. With V trimmed by 0 bases and J by 7 bases, 12 bases remained unmatched. CDR3 length: 18 residues. CDR1 and CDR2 (germline): SNHLY, FYNNEI. The DNA for the CDR3 is TGTGCCAGCAGTGAAGCGCTTCGAGCGGGAGGCTTTAGCGGGGAGCTGTTTTTT. It yields the protein CASSEALRAGGFSGELFF.

This chain connects TRBV5-4 to TRBJ2-6; D not certain. CDR3 length: 15 residues. Trimming took 4 bases from V and 4 from J, leaving 12 bases between them. CDR1 and CDR2 from the germline V gene are SGHNT and YYREEE (reference sequence). The CDR3 DNA reads as TGTGCCAGCAGCCCGAAGCTGACAGGGGCCAACGTCCTGACTTTC. Translated, it gives CASSPKLTGANVLTF.

The chain employs TRBV7-3 and TRBJ1-5; 9 bases agree with TRBD1. V shed 3 bases and J 7 bases; nucleotides not matched to a gene: 19. CDR3 size: 19 residues. Looked up from germline, CDR1 is SGHTA and CDR2 is FQGTGA. The CDR3 protein is CASSFIWGQGPQVGQPQHF. In nucleotides, the CDR3 is TGTGCCAGCAGCTTCATCTGGGGACAGGGTCCCCAGGTCGGACAGCCCCAGCATTTT.

The J gene is TRBJ2-5, the V gene TRBV5-5; D possibly corresponds to TRBD2 (5 bases). The CDR3 runs to 14 residues. The V end was cut by 0 bases, the J end by 2 bases, with 8 bases between. The V gene's germline CDR1 is SGHKS and CDR2 YYEKEE (reference sequence). CDR3 region: CASSLERWQETQYF. The CDR3 nucleotides read TGTGCCAGCAGCTTGGAGCGGTGGCAAGAGACCCAGTACTTC.

The rearrangement uses TRBV6-1 and TRBJ2-3; 11 positions agree with TRBD2. This CDR3 contains 15 residues. Germline-derived CDR1 and CDR2 are MNHNS and SASEGT. V shed 3 bases, J shed 5 bases, and the junction held 4 bases outside the gene matches. In nucleotides, the CDR3 is TGTGCCAGCAGTGAGCGACTAGCGGGAAAAGATACGCAGTATTTT. Amino acids: CASSERLAGKDTQYF.

The rearrangement uses TRBV5-1 and TRBJ2-6; 7 bases line up with TRBD1. Per the germline V gene, CDR1 is SGHRS and CDR2 is YFSETQ. This CDR3 spans 17 amino acids. V was clipped by 4 bases and J by 3 bases; unmatched bases: 10. CDR3 region: CASSAGTVPGGANVLTF. The CDR3 DNA follows: TGCGCCAGCAGCGCCGGGACAGTCCCGGGTGGGGCCAACGTCCTGACTTTC.

V is TRBV13 and J is TRBJ2-7; D possibly corresponds to TRBD2 (5 bases). CDR3 size: 11 residues. V was cut by 4 bases and J by 7 bases, with 8 bases left in between. From germline, CDR1 is PRHDT and CDR2 FYEKMQ (reference sequence). The CDR3 nucleotides read TGTGCCAGCAGCTCGGACTGGGAGCAGTACTTC. It is translated as CASSSDWEQYF.

This clone was recorded a few times. The chain joins TRBV7-9 to TRBJ2-3; 7 nucleotides line up with TRBD1. V was pared by 2 bases and J by 4 bases, with 6 bases of the junction left unmatched. Germline CDR1 reads SEHNR; CDR2 reads FQNEAQ (reference sequence). The CDR3 contains 15 residues. The CDR3 DNA is TGTGCCAGCAGCTTACGACAGGGAAGGGCAGATACGCAGTATTTT. Translating it yields CASSLRQGRADTQYF.

This clone occurred a few times. V and J are TRBV18 and TRBJ2-7; 10 bases map to TRBD2. Per germline, CDR1 KGHSH and CDR2 LQKENI. This CDR3 contains 15 residues. The junction had 9 bases not matched to a gene; V was cut back by 5 bases and J by 5 bases. Here the CDR3 DNA reads TGTGCCAGCTCAACAGAAGCGGGAGGGCCTGACGAGCAGTACTTC. Protein sequence: CASSTEAGGPDEQYF.

This chain connects TRBV19 to TRBJ1-4; the match to TRBD1 covers 9 bases. From germline, CDR1 is LNHDA and CDR2 SQIVND (reference sequence). V shed 6 bases, J shed 8 bases, and the junction held 7 bases outside the gene matches. This CDR3 has 14 residues. The CDR3 region has the DNA TGTGCCAGTAGCGACAGGGGGATGGGGGAAAAACTGTTTTTT. It encodes CASSDRGMGEKLFF.

This clone counts as medium-sized (0.01 to 0.1%). The rearrangement uses TRBV4-1 and TRBJ2-4; no clear D. This CDR3 has 16 amino acids. Per the germline V gene, CDR1 is MGHRA and CDR2 is YSYEKL. The germline V and J ends were trimmed by 8 bases and 0 bases, with 17 bases remaining between them. The CDR3 coding sequence is TGCGCCAGCGTCCCACAAGGAGCACGAGCCAAAAACATTCAGTACTTC. It codes for CASVPQGARAKNIQYF.

The rearrangement links TRBV3-1 (or the pseudogene TRBV3-2) to TRBJ2-4; 9 bases line up with TRBD1. Germline V gene data show CDR1 as LGHDT and CDR2 as YNNKEL (reference sequence). The CDR3 runs to 15 residues. With V trimmed by 4 bases and J by 4 bases, 5 bases remained unmatched. CDR3 protein: CASSPRDRVKNIQYF. CDR3 bases: TGTGCCAGCAGCCCTCGGGACAGGGTAAAAAACATTCAGTACTTC.

The V and J genes are TRBV7-2 and TRBJ2-7, with D possibly matching TRBD1 (7 bases). V was cut by 2 bases and J by 3 bases, with 17 bases left in between. CDR1 is SGHTA and CDR2 is FQGNSA in the germline V gene. This CDR3 has 16 amino acids. CDR3 in DNA: TGTGCCAGCAGCTTACAGGGGGGAGGCGGGATCTACGAGCAGTACTTC. Protein sequence: CASSLQGGGGIYEQYF.

The chain employs TRBV6-2 or TRBV6-3 and TRBJ2-7; TRBD1 aligns across 8 bases. V lost 6 bases to trimming and J lost 4 bases; unmatched junction nucleotides: 11. From germline, CDR1 is MNHEY and CDR2 SVGEGT. The CDR3 has 15 residues. CDR3 sequence: CASSIGWTGLYEQYF. CDR3 coding DNA: TGTGCCAGCAGCATCGGCTGGACAGGGTTATACGAGCAGTACTTC.

The gene calls are TRBV7-9 and TRBJ2-1, with 12 positions matching TRBD2. There are 15 residues in the CDR3. With V trimmed by 0 bases and J by 6 bases, 0 bases remained unmatched. Per germline, CDR1 SEHNR and CDR2 FQNEAQ (reference sequence). For the CDR3, the DNA is TGTGCCAGCAGCTTAGCGACTAGCGGGAGCAATGAGCAGTTCTTC. Encoded protein: CASSLATSGSNEQFF.